This T cell receptor (beta chain) originates from a study of Graves' ophthalmopathy and Graves' hyperthyroidism. Turning to the study itself: The authors defined stable hyperthyroidism as no ophthalmopathy within 18 months of follow-up.

Included hyperthyroidism patients were aged 18 to 65 and newly diagnosed (under 2 months' duration). Patients were diagnosed from clinical symptoms, serum thyroxine, TRAb, thyroid ultrasound and orbital computed tomography. The table lists this clonotype with many counts. Its antigen is unidentified. The CDR3 spans 14 residues. The V end lost 7 bases, the J end lost 5 bases, and 15 bases lay between the germline ends. The germline V gene has CDR1 LNHDA and CDR2 SQIVND (reference sequence). Broader study findings: Ophthalmopathy cases were distinguished from stable hyperthyroidism by a 13-signature model, reaching about 91% sensitivity and around 81% specificity.

TCR beta CDR3 amplification used RNA transcripts. The library came from an HTBI-primed first-round RT-PCR and a second-round multiplex PCR. From the multiplex PCR reads, TCRdb called clonotypes with MiXCR, one entry per CDR3 protein. The data show 500,000 to 600,000 distinct CDR3 sequences, with less than 40% seen just once and less than 4.5% held by the top ten. This clonotype was sampled from an adult man with Graves' hyperthyroidism. The chain is built from TRBV19 and TRBJ1-5, with D perhaps matching TRBD1 (5 bases). Sequencing input: peripheral blood or thyroid tissue (not recorded which). CDR3 nucleotide sequence: TGTGCCAGTAATCGAGGGGAGCGGCATCAGCCCCAGCATTTT. This sequence encodes CASNRGERHQPQHF.